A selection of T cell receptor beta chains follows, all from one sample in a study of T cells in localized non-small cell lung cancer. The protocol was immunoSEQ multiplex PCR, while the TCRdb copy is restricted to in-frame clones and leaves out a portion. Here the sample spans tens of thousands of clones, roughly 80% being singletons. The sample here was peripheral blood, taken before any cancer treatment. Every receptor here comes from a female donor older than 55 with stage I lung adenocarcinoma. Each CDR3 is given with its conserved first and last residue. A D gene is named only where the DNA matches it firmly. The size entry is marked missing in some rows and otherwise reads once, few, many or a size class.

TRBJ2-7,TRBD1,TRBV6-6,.,CASSPTGTETYEQYF,TGTGCCAGCAGCCCAACCGGGACAGAGACCTACGAGCAGTACTTC
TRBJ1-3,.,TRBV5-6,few,CASSLEGGLGNTIYF,TGTGCCAGCAGCTTGGAAGGGGGATTGGGAAACACCATATATTTT
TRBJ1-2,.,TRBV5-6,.,CASSLPTGGYTF,TGTGCCAGCAGCCTACCGACGGGGGGCTACACCTTC
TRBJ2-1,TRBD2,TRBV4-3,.,CASSQLAGGRYEQFF,TGCGCCAGCAGCCAGTTAGCGGGAGGTAGATATGAGCAGTTCTTC
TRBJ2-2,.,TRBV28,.,CASSVTGELFF,TGTGCCAGCTCGGTTACCGGGGAGCTGTTTTTT
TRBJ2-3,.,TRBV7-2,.,CASSFFGSTDTQYF,TGTGCCAGCAGCTTCTTCGGCAGCACAGATACGCAGTATTTT
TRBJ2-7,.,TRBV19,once,CASSHTSVGYEQYF,TGTGCCAGTAGTCACACATCTGTGGGCTACGAGCAGTACTTC
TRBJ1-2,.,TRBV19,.,CASSPSPDGPNYGYTF,TGTGCCAGTAGTCCGTCGCCCGACGGGCCTAACTATGGCTACACCTTC
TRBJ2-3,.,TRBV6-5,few,CASSRGLPYTDTQYF,TGTGCCAGCAGTCGTGGACTACCCTACACAGATACGCAGTATTTT
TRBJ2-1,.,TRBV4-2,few,CASSRAGGGRNEQFF,TGTGCCAGCAGCCGGGCAGGAGGCGGACGAAATGAGCAGTTCTTC
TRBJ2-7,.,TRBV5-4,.,CASSLGQDNYEQYF,TGTGCCAGCAGCTTGGGGCAGGACAACTACGAGCAGTACTTC
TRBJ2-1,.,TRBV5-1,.,CASSLTGTYNEQFF,TGCGCCAGCAGCTTGACAGGGACCTACAATGAGCAGTTCTTC